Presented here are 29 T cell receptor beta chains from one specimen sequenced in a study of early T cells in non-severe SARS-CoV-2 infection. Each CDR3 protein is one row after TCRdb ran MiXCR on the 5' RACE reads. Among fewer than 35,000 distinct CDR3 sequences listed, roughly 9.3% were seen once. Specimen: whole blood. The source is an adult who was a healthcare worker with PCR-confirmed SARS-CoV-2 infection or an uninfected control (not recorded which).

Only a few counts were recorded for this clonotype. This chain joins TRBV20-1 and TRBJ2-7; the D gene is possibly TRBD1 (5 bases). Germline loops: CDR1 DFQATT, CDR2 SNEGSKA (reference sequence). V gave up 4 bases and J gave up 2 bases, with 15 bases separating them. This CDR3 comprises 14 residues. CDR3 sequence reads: CSANEWGVTYEQYF. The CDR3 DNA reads TGCAGTGCTAATGAGTGGGGCGTAACCTACGAGCAGTACTTC.

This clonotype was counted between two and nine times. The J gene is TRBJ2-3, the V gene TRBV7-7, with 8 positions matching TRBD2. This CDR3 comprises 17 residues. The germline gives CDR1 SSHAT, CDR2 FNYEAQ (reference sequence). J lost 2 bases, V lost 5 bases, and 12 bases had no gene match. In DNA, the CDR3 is TGTGCCAGCAGCCCCCGGGGGGGTAGGGGTAACACAGATACGCAGTATTTT. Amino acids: CASSPRGGRGNTDTQYF.

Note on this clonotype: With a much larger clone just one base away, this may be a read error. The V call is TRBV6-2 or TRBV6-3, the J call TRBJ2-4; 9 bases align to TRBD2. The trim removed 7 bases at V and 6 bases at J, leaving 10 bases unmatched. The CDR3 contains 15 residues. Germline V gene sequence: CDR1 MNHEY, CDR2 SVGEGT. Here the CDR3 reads CASTPWTSARNIQYF. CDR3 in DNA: TGTGCCAGCACTCCCTGGACTAGCGCTCGAAACATTCAGTACTTC.

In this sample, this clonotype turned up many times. The CDR3 region is CASSIDAGSYEQYF. In DNA, the CDR3 is TGTGCCAGTAGTATAGATGCAGGGTCCTACGAGCAGTACTTC. The J gene is TRBJ2-7, the V gene TRBV19, with a possible D match to TRBD1 (5 bases). V lost 0 bases, J lost 1 base, and 7 bases lay in between. This CDR3 has 14 residues. Germline V CDR1 and CDR2: LNHDA, SQIVND (reference sequence).

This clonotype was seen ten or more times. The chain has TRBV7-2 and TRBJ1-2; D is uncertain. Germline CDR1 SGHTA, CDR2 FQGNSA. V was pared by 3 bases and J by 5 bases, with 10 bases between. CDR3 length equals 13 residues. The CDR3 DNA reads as TGTGCCAGCAGCTTGTCCAGTAAATATGGCTACACCTTC. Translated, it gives CASSLSSKYGYTF.

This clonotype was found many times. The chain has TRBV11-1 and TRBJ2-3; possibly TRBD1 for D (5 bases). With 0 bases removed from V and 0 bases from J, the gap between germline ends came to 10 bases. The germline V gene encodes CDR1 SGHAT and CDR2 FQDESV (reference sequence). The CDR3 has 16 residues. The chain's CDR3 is CASSLALTASTDTQYF. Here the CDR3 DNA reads TGTGCCAGCAGCTTAGCGCTGACAGCCAGCACAGATACGCAGTATTTT.

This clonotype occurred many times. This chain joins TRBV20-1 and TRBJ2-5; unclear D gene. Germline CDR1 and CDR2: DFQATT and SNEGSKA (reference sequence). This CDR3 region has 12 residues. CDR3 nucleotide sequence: TGCAGCGTCTCCGAGACTCAAGAGACCCAGTACTTC. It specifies CSVSETQETQYF.

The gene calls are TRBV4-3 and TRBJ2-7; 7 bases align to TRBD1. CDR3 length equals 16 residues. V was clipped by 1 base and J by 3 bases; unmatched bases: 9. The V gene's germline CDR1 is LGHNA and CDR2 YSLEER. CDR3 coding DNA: TGCGCCAGCAGCCAAGGATCTTTACGACAGGGCTACGAGCAGTACTTC. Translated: CASSQGSLRQGYEQYF.

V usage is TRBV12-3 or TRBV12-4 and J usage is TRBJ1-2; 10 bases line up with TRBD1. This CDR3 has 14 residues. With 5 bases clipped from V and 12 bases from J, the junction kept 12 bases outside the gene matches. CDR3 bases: TGTGCCAGCAGTCTCCACTCGGACAGGGGGGAACACACCTTC. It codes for CASSLHSDRGEHTF.

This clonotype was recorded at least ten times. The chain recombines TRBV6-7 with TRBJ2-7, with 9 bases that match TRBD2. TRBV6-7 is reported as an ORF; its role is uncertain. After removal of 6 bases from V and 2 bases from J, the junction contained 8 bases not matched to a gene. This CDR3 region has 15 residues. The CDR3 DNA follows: TGTGCCAGCAGACCGACTAGCGGAAGAACCTACGAGCAGTACTTC. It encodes CASRPTSGRTYEQYF.

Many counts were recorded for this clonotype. For the CDR3, the DNA is TGTGCCAGCAGCAGACCAGGGGCGCTATCTTACCCCCAGCATTTT. As protein: CASSRPGALSYPQHF. V and J are TRBV6-2 or TRBV6-3 and TRBJ1-5, with D perhaps TRBD1 (6 bases). Germline-derived CDR1 and CDR2 are MNHEY and SVGEGT. The V gene lost 6 bases and the J gene lost 10 bases, with 22 bases spanning the gap. The CDR3 has 15 amino acids.

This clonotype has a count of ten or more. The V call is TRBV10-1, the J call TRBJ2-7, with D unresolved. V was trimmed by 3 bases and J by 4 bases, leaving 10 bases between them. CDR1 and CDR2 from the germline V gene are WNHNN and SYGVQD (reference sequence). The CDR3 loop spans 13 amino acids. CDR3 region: CASSEGGKYEQYF. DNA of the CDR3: TGCGCCAGCAGTGAAGGCGGCAAATACGAGCAGTACTTC.

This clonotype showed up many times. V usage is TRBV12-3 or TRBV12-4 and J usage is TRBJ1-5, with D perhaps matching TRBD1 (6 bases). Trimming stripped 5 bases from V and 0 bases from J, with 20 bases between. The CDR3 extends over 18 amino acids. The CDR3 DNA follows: TGTGCCAGCAGTCTCCTCGCCTACAGGGCTAATAGCAATCAGCCCCAGCATTTT. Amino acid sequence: CASSLLAYRANSNQPQHF.

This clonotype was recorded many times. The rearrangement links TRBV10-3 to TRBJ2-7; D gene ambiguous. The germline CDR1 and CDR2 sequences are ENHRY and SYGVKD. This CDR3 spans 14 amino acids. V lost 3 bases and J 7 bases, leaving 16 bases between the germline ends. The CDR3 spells CAISEESVNMEQYF. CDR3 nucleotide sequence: TGTGCCATCAGTGAAGAAAGCGTTAATATGGAGCAGTACTTC.

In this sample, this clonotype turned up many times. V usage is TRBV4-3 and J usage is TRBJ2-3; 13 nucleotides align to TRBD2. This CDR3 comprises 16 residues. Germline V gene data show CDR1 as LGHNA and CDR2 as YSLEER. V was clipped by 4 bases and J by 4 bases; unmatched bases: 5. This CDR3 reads CASSPRTSGGADTQYF. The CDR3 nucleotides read TGCGCCAGCAGCCCCAGGACTAGCGGGGGAGCAGATACGCAGTATTTT.

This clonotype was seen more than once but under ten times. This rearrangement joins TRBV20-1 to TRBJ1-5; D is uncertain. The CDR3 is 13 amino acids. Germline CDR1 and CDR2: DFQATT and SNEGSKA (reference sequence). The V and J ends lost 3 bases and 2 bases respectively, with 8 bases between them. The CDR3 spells CSASSSGNQPQHF. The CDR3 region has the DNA TGCAGTGCTAGTAGTAGCGGCAATCAGCCCCAGCATTTT.

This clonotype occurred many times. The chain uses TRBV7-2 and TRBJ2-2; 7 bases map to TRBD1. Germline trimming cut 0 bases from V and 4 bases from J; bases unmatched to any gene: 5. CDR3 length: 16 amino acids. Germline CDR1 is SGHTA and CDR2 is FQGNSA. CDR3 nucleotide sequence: TGTGCCAGCAGCTTAGCGACAGGGTTCCGCACCGGGGAGCTGTTTTTT. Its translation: CASSLATGFRTGELFF.

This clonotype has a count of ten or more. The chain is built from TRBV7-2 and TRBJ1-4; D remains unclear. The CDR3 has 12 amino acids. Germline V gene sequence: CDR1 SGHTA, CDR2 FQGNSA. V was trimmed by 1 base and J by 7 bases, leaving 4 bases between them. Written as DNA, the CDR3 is TGTGCCAGCAGCTTAGTCCGTGAAAAACTGTTTTTT. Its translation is CASSLVREKLFF.

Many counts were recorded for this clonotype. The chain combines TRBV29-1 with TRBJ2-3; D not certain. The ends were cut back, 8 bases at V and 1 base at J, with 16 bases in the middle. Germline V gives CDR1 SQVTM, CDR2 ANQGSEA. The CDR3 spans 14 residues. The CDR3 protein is CSTVGSWGTDTQYF. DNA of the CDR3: TGCAGCACAGTCGGGTCCTGGGGCACAGATACGCAGTATTTT.

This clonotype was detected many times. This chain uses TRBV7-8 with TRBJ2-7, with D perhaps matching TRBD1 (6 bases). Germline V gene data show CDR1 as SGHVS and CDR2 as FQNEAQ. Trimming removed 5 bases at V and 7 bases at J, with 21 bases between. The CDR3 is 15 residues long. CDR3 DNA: TGTGCCAGCAGCGCTGGCGCAGGGGAGTTTAGTGAGCAGTACTTC. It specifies CASSAGAGEFSEQYF.

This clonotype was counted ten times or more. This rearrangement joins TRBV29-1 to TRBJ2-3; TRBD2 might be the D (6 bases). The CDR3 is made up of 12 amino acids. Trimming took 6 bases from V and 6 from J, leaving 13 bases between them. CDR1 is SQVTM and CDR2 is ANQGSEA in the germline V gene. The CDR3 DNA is TGCAGCGTAGGGAGGAATGCGGATACGCAGTATTTT. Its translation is CSVGRNADTQYF.

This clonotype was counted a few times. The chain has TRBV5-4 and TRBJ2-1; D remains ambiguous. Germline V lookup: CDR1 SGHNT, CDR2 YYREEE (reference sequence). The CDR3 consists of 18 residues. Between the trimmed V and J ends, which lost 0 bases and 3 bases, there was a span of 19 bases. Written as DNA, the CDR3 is TGTGCCAGCAGCTTGGACTCGGGCGGCCCCTGGGGCTACAATGAGCAGTTCTTC. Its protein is CASSLDSGGPWGYNEQFF.

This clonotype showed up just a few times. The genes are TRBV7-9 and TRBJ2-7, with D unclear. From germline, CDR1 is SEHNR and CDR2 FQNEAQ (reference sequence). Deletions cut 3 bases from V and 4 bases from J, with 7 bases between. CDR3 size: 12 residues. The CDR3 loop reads CASSFDRYEQYF. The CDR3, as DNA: TGTGCCAGCAGCTTTGATAGATACGAGCAGTACTTC.

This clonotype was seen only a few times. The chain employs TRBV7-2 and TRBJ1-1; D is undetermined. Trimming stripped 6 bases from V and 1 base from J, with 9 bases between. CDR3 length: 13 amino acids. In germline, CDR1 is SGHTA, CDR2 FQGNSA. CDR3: CASRTGPNTEAFF. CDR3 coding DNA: TGTGCCAGCAGGACCGGGCCGAACACTGAAGCTTTCTTT.

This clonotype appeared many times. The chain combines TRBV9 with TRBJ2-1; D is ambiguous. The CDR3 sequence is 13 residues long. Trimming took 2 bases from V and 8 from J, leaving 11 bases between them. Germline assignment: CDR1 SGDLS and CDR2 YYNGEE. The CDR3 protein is CASSVGPVDEQFF. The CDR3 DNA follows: TGTGCCAGCAGCGTCGGGCCAGTCGATGAGCAGTTCTTC.

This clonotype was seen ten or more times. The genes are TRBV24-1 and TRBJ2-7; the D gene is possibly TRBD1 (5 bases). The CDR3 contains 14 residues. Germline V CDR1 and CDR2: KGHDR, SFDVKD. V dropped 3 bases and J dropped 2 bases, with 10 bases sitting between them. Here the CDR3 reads CATSDAGFPYEQYF. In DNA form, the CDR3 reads TGTGCCACCAGTGATGCAGGGTTCCCCTACGAGCAGTACTTC.

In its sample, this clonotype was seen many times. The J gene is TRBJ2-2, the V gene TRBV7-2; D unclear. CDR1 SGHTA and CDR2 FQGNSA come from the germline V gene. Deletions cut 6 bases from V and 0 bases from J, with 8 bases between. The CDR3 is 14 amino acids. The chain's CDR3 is CASSVVANTGELFF. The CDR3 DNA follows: TGTGCCAGCAGTGTCGTCGCGAACACCGGGGAGCTGTTTTTT.

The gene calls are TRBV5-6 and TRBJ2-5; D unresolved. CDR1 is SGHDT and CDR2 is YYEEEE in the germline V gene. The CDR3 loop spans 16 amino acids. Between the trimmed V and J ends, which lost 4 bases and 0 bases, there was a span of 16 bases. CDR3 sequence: CASSTLTIQYQETQYF. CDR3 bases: TGTGCCAGCAGCACCCTTACGATCCAGTACCAAGAGACCCAGTACTTC.

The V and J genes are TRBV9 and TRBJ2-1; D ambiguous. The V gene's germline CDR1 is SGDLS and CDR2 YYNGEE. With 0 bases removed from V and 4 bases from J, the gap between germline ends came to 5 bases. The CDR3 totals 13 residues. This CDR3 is CASSVVLYNEQFF. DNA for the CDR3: TGTGCCAGCAGCGTAGTCTTGTACAATGAGCAGTTCTTC.